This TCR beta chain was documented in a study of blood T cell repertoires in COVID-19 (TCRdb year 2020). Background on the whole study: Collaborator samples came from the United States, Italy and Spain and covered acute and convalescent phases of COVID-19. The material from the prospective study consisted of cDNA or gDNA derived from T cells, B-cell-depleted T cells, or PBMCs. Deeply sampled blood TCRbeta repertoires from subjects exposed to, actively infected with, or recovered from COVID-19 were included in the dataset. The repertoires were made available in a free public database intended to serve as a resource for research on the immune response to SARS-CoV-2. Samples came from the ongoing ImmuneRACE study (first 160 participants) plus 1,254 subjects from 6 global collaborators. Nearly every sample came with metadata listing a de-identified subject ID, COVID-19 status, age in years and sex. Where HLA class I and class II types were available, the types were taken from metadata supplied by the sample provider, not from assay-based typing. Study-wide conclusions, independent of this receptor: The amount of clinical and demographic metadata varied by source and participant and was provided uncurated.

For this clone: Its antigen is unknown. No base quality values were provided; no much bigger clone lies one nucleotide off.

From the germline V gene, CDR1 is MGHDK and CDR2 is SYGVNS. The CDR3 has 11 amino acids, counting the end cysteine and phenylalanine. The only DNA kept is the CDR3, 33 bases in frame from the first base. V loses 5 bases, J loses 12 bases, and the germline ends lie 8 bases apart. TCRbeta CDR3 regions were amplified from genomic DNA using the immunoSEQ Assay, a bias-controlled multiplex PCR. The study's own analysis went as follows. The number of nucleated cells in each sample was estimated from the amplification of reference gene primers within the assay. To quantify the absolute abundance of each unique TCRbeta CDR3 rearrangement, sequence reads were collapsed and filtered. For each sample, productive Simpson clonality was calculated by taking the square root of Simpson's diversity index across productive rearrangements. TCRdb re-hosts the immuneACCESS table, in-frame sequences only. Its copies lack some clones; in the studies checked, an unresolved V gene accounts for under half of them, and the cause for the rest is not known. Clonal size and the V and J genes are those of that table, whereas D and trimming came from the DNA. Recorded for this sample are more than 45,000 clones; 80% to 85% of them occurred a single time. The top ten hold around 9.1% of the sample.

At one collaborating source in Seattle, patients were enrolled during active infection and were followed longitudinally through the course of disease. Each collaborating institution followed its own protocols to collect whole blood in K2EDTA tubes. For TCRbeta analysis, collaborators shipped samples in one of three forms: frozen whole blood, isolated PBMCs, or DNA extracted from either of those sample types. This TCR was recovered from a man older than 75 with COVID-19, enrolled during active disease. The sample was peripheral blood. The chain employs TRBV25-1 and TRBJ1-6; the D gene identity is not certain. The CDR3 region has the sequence CASSPRVPLHF. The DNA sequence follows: TGTGCCAGCAGTCCCCGGGTACCCCTCCACTTT.